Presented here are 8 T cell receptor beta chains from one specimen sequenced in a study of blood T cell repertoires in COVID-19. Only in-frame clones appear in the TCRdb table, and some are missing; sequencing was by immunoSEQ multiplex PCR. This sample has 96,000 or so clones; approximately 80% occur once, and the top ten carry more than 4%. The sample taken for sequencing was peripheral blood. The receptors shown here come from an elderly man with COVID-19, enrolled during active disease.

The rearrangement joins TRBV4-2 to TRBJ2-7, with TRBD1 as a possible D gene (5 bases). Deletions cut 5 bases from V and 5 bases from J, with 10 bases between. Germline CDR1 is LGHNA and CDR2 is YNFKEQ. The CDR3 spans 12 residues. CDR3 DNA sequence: TGTGCCAGCAGCGCTCAGGGCCACGAGCAGTACTTC. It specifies CASSAQGHEQYF.

The CDR3 coding sequence is TGTGCCAGCAGTGAAGCAGGGGTGGCTAATGAAAAACTGTTTTTT. Protein: CASSEAGVANEKLFF. J is TRBJ1-4 and V is TRBV6-1; D is possibly TRBD1 (5 bases). Looked up from germline, CDR1 is MNHNS and CDR2 is SASEGT. V gave up 0 bases and J gave up 3 bases, with 8 bases separating them. This CDR3 spans 15 amino acids.

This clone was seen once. CDR3 region: CASRYWRDNTGELFF. The CDR3 nucleotides read TGTGCCAGTAGGTATTGGCGGGACAACACCGGGGAGCTGTTTTTT. The genes are TRBV19 and TRBJ2-2; D possibly corresponds to TRBD2 (6 bases). This CDR3 spans 15 amino acids. V lost 6 bases to trimming and J lost 2 bases, with 13 bases between them. Germline V gives CDR1 LNHDA, CDR2 SQIVND (reference sequence).

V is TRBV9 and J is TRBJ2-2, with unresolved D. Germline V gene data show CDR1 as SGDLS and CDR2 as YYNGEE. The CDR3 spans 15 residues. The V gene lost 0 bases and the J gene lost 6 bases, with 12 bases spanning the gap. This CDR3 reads CASSVGHGLAGELFF. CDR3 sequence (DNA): TGTGCCAGCAGCGTAGGGCACGGGTTGGCCGGGGAGCTGTTTTTT.

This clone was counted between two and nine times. The CDR3 reads CASSLNSQETQYF. In DNA, the CDR3 is TGCGCCAGCAGCTTGAACAGCCAAGAGACCCAGTACTTC. The chain employs TRBV5-1 and TRBJ2-5, with no clear D. The CDR3 has 13 amino acids. Between the trimmed V and J ends, which lost 1 base and 1 base, there was a span of 5 bases. CDR1 is SGHRS and CDR2 is YFSETQ in the germline V gene.

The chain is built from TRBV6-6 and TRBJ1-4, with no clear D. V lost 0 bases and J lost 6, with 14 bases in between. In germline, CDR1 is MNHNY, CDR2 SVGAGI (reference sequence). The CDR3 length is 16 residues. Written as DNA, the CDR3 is TGTGCCAGCAGTTACTCCGGGGAGGTTGGTGATGAAAAACTGTTTTTT. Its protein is CASSYSGEVGDEKLFF.

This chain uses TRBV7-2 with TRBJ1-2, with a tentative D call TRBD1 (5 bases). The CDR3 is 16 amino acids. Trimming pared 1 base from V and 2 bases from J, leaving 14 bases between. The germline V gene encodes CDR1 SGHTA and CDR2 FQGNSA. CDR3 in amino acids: CASSLVWTRSNYGYTF. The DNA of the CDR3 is TGTGCCAGCAGCTTAGTTTGGACACGGTCCAACTATGGCTACACCTTC.

The CDR3 protein is CASSYPRDRGNEQFF. The CDR3 region has the DNA TGTGCCAGCAGTTACCCCCGGGACAGAGGAAATGAGCAGTTCTTC. The genes are TRBV6-2 or TRBV6-3 and TRBJ2-1; 7 bases fit TRBD1. V shed 2 bases and J 7 bases; nucleotides not matched to a gene: 8. The CDR3 is 15 residues long. Germline V gives CDR1 MNHEY, CDR2 SVGEGT.